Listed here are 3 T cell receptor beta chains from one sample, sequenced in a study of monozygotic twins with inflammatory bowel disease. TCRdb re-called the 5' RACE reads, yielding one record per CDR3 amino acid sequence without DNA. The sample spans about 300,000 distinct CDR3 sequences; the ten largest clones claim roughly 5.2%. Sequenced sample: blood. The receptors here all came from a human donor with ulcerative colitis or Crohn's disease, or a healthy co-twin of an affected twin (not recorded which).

The chain's CDR3 is CSVEEAPYTEAFF. J is TRBJ1-1 and V is TRBV29-1; TCRdb selects TRBD1, and the lack of DNA leaves this call unchecked. The germline CDR1 and CDR2 sequences are SQVTM and ANQGSEA. This CDR3 is 13 amino acids long.

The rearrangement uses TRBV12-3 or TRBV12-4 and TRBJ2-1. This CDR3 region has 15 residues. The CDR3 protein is CASSPKWLSNNEQFF.

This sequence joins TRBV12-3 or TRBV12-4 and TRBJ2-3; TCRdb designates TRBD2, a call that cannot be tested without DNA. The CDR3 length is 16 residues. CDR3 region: CASSPQRGASTDTQYF.